This T cell receptor (beta chain) was recorded in a study of blood T cell repertoires in COVID-19. About the study: Acute-phase and convalescent COVID-19 samples originated in the United States, Italy and Spain. The cDNA or gDNA used as material had been derived from T cells, B-cell-depleted T cells, or PBMCs.

Original processing notes: Amplified reference gene primers provided the basis for estimating nucleated cell counts. Generated by immunoSEQ multiplex PCR, the TCRdb table keeps only in-frame clones and is missing some. Clone size and V and J calls were adopted from that table, with D and trimming inferred from the DNA. Of about 240,000 clones detected, around 80% appear once; the ten largest clones hold over 4.5%. Per germline, CDR1 SGHTA and CDR2 FQGNSA. With 1 base removed from V and 2 bases from J, the gap between germline ends came to 9 bases. The CDR3 contains 14 residues. The source of this sequence is a human donor in a cohort sampled during active COVID-19. The rearrangement uses TRBV7-2 and TRBJ2-7, with a possible D match to TRBD2 (6 bases). The sequenced sample consisted of peripheral blood. The CDR3 spells CASSLDSGPYEQYF. The CDR3 DNA is TGTGCCAGCAGCTTAGACAGCGGGCCCTACGAGCAGTACTTC.